This T cell receptor beta chain emerged from a study of T cell responses to AZD1222 COVID-19 vaccine. General study results and limits: Reports indicate that nearly half of spike-specific TCRs are directed at unmutated variant regions. Spike regions recognized by vaccine-associated CD4 TCRs spanned the protein, led by 160-218 and 743-854. Females made up more of the donors, who were largely white British, and clonal diversity may have come out too low.

Comments on this clone: Its target is not known.

Sequencing used immunoSEQ multiplex PCR; TCRdb keeps in-frame clones, though not all of them. The sample comprises more than 70,000 clones, 88% of which are singletons, and about 5% rests with the top ten. The germline V gene encodes CDR1 SGHTA and CDR2 FQGNSA. Trimming took 4 bases from V and 6 from J, leaving 13 bases between them. CDR3 size: 14 residues. The V gene is TRBV7-2, the J gene TRBJ2-1; tentatively, D is TRBD1 (5 bases). Here the sequenced sample was peripheral blood, taken on day 0 of MenACWY control vaccination. The receptor comes from an adult in good health. The CDR3 spells CASSSLLGRNEQFF. The DNA of the CDR3 is TGTGCCAGCAGCTCCCTATTGGGGCGCAATGAGCAGTTCTTC.